A selection of T cell receptor beta chains follows, all from one sample in a study of regulatory dendritic cells for organ transplantation. TCRdb's table, derived via immunoSEQ multiplex PCR, lists solely in-frame clones and lacks some. This table holds about 34,000 clones, around nine tenths found once. The source material was naive CD4+ T cells from blood. These receptor sequences come from a human donor in good health. Both conserved end residues are part of each CDR3. A D gene is named only where the DNA matches it firmly.

>.|TRBV6-5|TRBJ2-2
CASRPGGGNTGELFF
TGTGCCAGCAGGCCCGGGGGAGGGAACACCGGGGAGCTGTTTTTT
>.|TRBV5-6|TRBJ2-3
CASSLKPGDTQYF
TGTGCCAGCAGCTTGAAGCCTGGGGATACGCAGTATTTT
>.|TRBV6-5|TRBJ1-6
CASSSEFNSPLHF
TGTGCCAGCAGTTCAGAATTTAATTCACCCCTCCACTTT
>.|TRBV7-2|TRBJ2-6
CASSGANVLTF
TGTGCCAGCTCTGGGGCCAACGTCCTGACTTTC
>TRBD1|TRBV7-9|TRBJ2-1
CASSSDRSYNEQFF
TGTGCCAGCAGTTCGGACAGGTCTTACAATGAGCAGTTCTTC
>.|TRBV18|TRBJ1-5
CASSTGIQPQHF
TGTGCCAGCTCAACAGGGATCCAGCCCCAGCATTTT
>.|TRBV7-3|TRBJ2-3
CASSLLGSTSTDTQYF
TGTGCCAGCAGCTTACTCGGCAGCACAAGCACAGATACGCAGTATTTT
>TRBD1|TRBV4-1|TRBJ2-7
CASNHARTGDPYEQYF
TGCGCCAGCAACCATGCCAGGACAGGGGATCCCTACGAGCAGTACTTC
>.|TRBV28|TRBJ1-2
CASSLGGQVYGYTF
TGTGCCAGCAGTTTAGGGGGACAAGTCTATGGCTACACCTTC
>.|TRBV18|TRBJ2-7
CASSPDSPYEQYF
TGTGCCAGCTCACCGGACAGTCCTTACGAGCAGTACTTC
>.|TRBV29-1|TRBJ1-1
CSVEEAGGRAEAFF
TGCAGCGTTGAAGAGGCCGGGGGTAGGGCTGAAGCTTTCTTT